This T cell receptor (beta chain) was found in a study of post-analysis software for immune sequencing data (dated by TCRdb to about 2015). Background for the entire study: Disease courses on record covered relapsing-remitting, secondary progressive and progressive-relapsing multiple sclerosis, though some patients had no subtype annotation. A subset of samples was prepared in parallel using single-end sample barcoding, then pooled and co-amplified after Illumina adapter ligation. The patient repertoires were compared against around eleven previously published healthy control repertoires obtained from donors aged roughly 6 to 28 years.

On the study overall, not on this receptor specifically: The control group was slightly older than the multiple sclerosis patient group. Compared with controls, multiple sclerosis patients had significantly lower normalized Chao1 diversity, a finding suggesting substantial peripheral T-cell clonal expansion. Significantly higher frequencies in patients than in controls were found for five TRBV segments, including TRBV5-6, TRBV5-1 and TRBV20-1. When samples were clustered directly using the F measure, samples prepared in the same batch co-clustered strongly, which prompted a batch-effect correction.

Receptor amplification or capture employed PCR. Sequencing relied on an Illumina HiSeq 2500. To reduce PCR and sequencing biases, unique molecular identifiers were built into the TCR beta cDNA libraries. Some 500,000 cDNA molecules were obtained for every 1 to 10 million input T cells, so each molecule roughly corresponded to one T cell. The patient libraries were prepared and sequenced using the same protocol as the earlier healthy control dataset. Within a given batch, samples were prepared together, multiplexed and sequenced on the same HiSeq lane. In the paper's pipeline: MIGEC handled the raw barcoded reads, throwing out single-read molecular identifier groups before consensus assembly and CDR3 extraction. VDJtools was used for post-analysis of the clonotype tables, with diversity normalized by down-sampling every dataset to the smallest sample size. Repertoire overlap clustering matched CDR3 amino acid but not nucleotide sequences to correct batch-related cross-sample contamination. Starting from the raw public reads, TCRdb applied fastp trimming at Q25, assembled clones with MiXCR and retained in-frame beta chains. Identical CDR3 proteins give one entry, which carries the most common genes and DNA. The authors' filters were not applied to this entry. The sample table lists some 690,000 distinct CDR3 sequences, 25% to 30% of them with a count of one. The ten largest make up more than 0.55% of the sample.

Regarding this clonotype: Its specific antigen is unknown. Relative to the germline gene, one junction end is altered; a read error may explain this.

To demonstrate the VDJtools post-analysis software, the study profiled TCR beta repertoires from the peripheral blood of about a dozen young patients with multiple sclerosis. The patients with multiple sclerosis were children and adolescents between about 6 and 17 years of age. Reading the germline V gene (reference sequence) gives CDR1 DFQATT and CDR2 SNEGSKA. The CDR3, from cysteine to phenylalanine, totals 15 residues. The sequence is cut down to CDR3 DNA, 45 bases in frame from base 1. The sample comprised blood. The V gene is TRBV20-1 and the J gene is TRBJ2-1, and 11 bases in between align with TRBD2. The TCR comes from a girl between 5 and 17 years old with multiple sclerosis. The CDR3 protein sequence reads: CSARDSGRVWNERFF. The bases are TGCAGTGCTAGAGATAGCGGGAGGGTTTGGAATGAGCGGTTCTTC.